The 2 T cell receptor beta chains reported below all come from one sample, sequenced in a study of OX40 agonist ivuxolimab in advanced cancers. The repertoire was sequenced with immunoSEQ multiplex PCR; TCRdb's copy has only in-frame clones and lacks some. The sample holds more than 45,000 clones, about nine tenths seen once. The sequenced sample was CD4+ or CD8+ T cells sorted from blood, obtained in a trial of the OX40 agonist ivuxolimab. Source of these receptors: an adult with an advanced solid tumor such as melanoma, head and neck, liver or kidney cancer.

The chain links TRBV27 to TRBJ2-1, with 10 bases matching TRBD2. CDR3 size: 16 residues. V lost 5 bases to trimming and J lost 8 bases; unmatched junction nucleotides: 12. Germline-derived CDR1 and CDR2 are MNHEY and SMNVEV (reference sequence). The CDR3 DNA follows: TGTGCCAGCAGTGGGGGTACCGGGACTAGCGCCTATGAGCAGTTCTTC. It encodes CASSGGTGTSAYEQFF.

The chain carries TRBV14 and TRBJ1-2, with D tentatively TRBD1 (5 bases). V gave up 1 base and J gave up 4 bases, with 13 bases separating them. The CDR3 has 15 amino acids. Germline loops: CDR1 SGHDN, CDR2 FVKESK. The DNA for the CDR3 is TGTGCCAGCAGCCAAGCATCAGGGTTACTCTATGGCTACACCTTC. As protein: CASSQASGLLYGYTF.